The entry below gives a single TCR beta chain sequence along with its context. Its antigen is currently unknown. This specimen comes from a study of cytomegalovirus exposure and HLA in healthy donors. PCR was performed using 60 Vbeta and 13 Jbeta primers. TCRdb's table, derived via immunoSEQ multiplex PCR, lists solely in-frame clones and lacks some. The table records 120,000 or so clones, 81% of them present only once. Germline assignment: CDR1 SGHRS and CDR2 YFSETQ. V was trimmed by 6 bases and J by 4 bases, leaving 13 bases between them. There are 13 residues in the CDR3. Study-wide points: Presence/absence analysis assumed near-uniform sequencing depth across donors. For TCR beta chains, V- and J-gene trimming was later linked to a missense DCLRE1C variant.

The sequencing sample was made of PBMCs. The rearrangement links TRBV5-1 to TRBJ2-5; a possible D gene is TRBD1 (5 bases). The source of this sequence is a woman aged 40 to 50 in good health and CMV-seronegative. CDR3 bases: TGCGCCAGCATGGACATAAATGGAGAGACCCAGTACTTC. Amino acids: CASMDINGETQYF.